This TCR beta chain comes out of a study of cytomegalovirus exposure and HLA in healthy donors. Primers: 60 Vbeta forward and 13 Jbeta reverse. The assay was immunoSEQ multiplex PCR, and TCRdb's table has in-frame clones only and misses some. This sample has under 150,000 clones, with roughly 65% found just once. Germline V lookup: CDR1 SGHDN, CDR2 FVKESK. The CDR3 spans 16 residues. V dropped 4 bases and J dropped 5; count of bases not matched to a gene: 5. This TCR was recovered from a man in his sixties in good health and CMV-seronegative. J is TRBJ2-3 and V is TRBV14; 14 bases map to TRBD2. The sample comprised PBMCs. The CDR3 here is CASSRGTSGSGDTQYF. The CDR3 DNA reads TGTGCCAGCAGCCGAGGGACTAGCGGGAGTGGAGATACGCAGTATTTT. Based on the CDR3 plus reference TRBV14 and TRBJ2-3, the full variable domain is EAGVTQFPSHSVIEKGQTVTLRCDPISGHDNLYWYRRVMGKEIKFLLHFVKESKQDESGMPNNRFLAERTGGTYSTLKVQPAELEDSGVYFCASSRGTSGSGDTQYFGPGTRLTVL.